Listed here is a single TCR beta chain. CDR3 length: 14 residues. Trimming at V came to 5 bases and at J to 7 bases, leaving 9 bases not matched to a gene. CDR1 and CDR2 from the germline V gene are SGHTS and YDEGEE. This sample was taken from a study of blood T cell repertoires in COVID-19. In the authors' workflow: Quantification of nucleated cells was approximated via reference gene primer amplification. TCRdb keeps only in-frame clones here, not all; method: immunoSEQ multiplex PCR. That table gives V, J and clone size, and the DNA gave D and trimming. The table lists under 8,000 clones, more than 80% of them singletons.

This chain links TRBV5-8 with TRBJ2-1, with 7 bases fitting TRBD1. The specimen was peripheral blood. The TCR sequence derives from a man older than 75 with active COVID-19. The CDR3 DNA is TGTGCCAGCAGGCGTCGGGACAGTCGAAATGAGCAGTTCTTC. It is translated as CASRRRDSRNEQFF. Looking up the rest from reference TRBV5-8 and TRBJ2-1 gives the full variable domain: EAGVTQSPTHLIKTRGQQATLRCSPISGHTSVYWYQQALGLGLQFLLWYDEGEERNRGNFPPRFSGRQFPNYSSELNVNALELEDSALYLCASRRRDSRNEQFFGPGTRLTVL.